This TCR beta chain was profiled in a study of blood T cell repertoires in COVID-19. This CDR3 comprises 13 residues. With V trimmed by 4 bases and J by 6 bases, 3 bases remained unmatched. The germline gives CDR1 LGHNA, CDR2 YNFKEQ. Some clones are missing from TCRdb's copy, which holds only in-frame ones; the method was immunoSEQ multiplex PCR. The sample carries about 15,000 clones, about 78% recorded once. The gene calls are TRBV4-2 and TRBJ2-1; 7 bases are a match to TRBD2. The TCR originated in a human donor in a cohort sampled during active COVID-19. The sample taken for sequencing was peripheral blood. CDR3 protein: CASSPQRGNEQFF. The CDR3 DNA reads TGTGCCAGCAGCCCTCAGCGGGGCAATGAGCAGTTCTTC.